These 32 T cell receptor beta chains share one sample of origin, sequenced in a study of regulatory T cells in long-lasting Graves disease. Combining iRepertoire HTBI primers with Arm-PCR of CDR3 regions, the authors built TCR beta libraries. TCRdb processed the multiplex PCR reads anew with MiXCR; each CDR3 protein has one entry. The sample contains under 800,000 distinct CDR3 sequences, roughly 15% of which appear only once. The time point: newly diagnosed GD, antithyroid drugs for less than 3 months. PBMC RNA was the source of the TCR library. These same records also appear under a second study, on T cells in Graves' hyperthyroidism and ophthalmopathy.

The sample consisted of peripheral blood mononuclear cells (PBMCs), taken at new diagnosis, from a patient treated with antithyroid drugs. The origin of the receptors is a woman in her twenties or thirties with Graves disease.

This clonotype was found a few times. This chain joins TRBV2 and TRBJ1-3; no reliable D call. Germline V gene sequence: CDR1 SNHLY, CDR2 FYNNEI. The CDR3 runs to 14 residues. The V gene lost 10 bases and the J gene lost 0 bases, with 13 bases spanning the gap. The CDR3 DNA is TGTGCCACCAGGAGACTTGTCTCTGGAAACACCATATATTTT. It translates to CATRRLVSGNTIYF.

This clonotype was counted many times. The rearrangement uses TRBV2 and TRBJ2-1, with 8 bases fitting TRBD1. The germline gives CDR1 SNHLY, CDR2 FYNNEI. V was clipped by 4 bases and J by 2 bases; unmatched bases: 4. The CDR3 totals 15 residues. The CDR3 spells CASSGYRGAYNEQFF. The CDR3 DNA is TGTGCCAGCAGTGGCTACAGGGGGGCCTACAATGAGCAGTTCTTC. The variable domain in full, completed from reference TRBV2 and TRBJ2-1, reads EPEVTQTPSHQVTQMGQEVILRCVPISNHLYFYWYRQILGQKVEFLVSFYNNEISEKSEIFDDQFSVERPDGSNFTLKIRSTKLEDSAMYFCASSGYRGAYNEQFFGPGTRLTVL.

The gene calls are TRBV24-1 and TRBJ2-5; tentatively, D is TRBD1 (6 bases). In germline, CDR1 is KGHDR, CDR2 SFDVKD. The CDR3 loop spans 16 amino acids. V lost 6 bases to trimming and J lost 4 bases, with 20 bases between them. The CDR3 nucleotides read TGTGCCACCAGTCCCTCGGACAGCGTCGGCGGAGAGACCCAGTACTTC. It yields the protein CATSPSDSVGGETQYF.

The V call is TRBV20-1, the J call TRBJ2-1, with D uncertain. Germline CDR1 is DFQATT and CDR2 is SNEGSKA (reference sequence). Trimming removed 8 bases at V and 0 bases at J, with 11 bases between. The CDR3 is made up of 13 amino acids. The CDR3 bases are TGCAGTTCACCCCGAAGCTCCTACAATGAGCAGTTCTTC. It yields the protein CSSPRSSYNEQFF.

A few counts support this clonotype. The J gene is TRBJ2-7, the V gene TRBV4-1; D is undetermined. Germline assignment: CDR1 MGHRA and CDR2 YSYEKL. V shed 1 base and J shed 6 bases, with 13 bases lying between them. CDR3 length: 14 residues. The CDR3, as DNA: TGCGCCAGCAGCCAAGCCTCCGCCACCACCGAGCAGTACTTC. The encoded protein is CASSQASATTEQYF.

The chain has TRBV19 and TRBJ1-1; no clear D. Germline V lookup: CDR1 LNHDA, CDR2 SQIVND (reference sequence). CDR3 length: 16 residues. V dropped 1 base and J dropped 6 bases, with 18 bases sitting between them. The CDR3: CASSIAGSRNTAEAFF. The CDR3, as DNA: TGTGCCAGTAGTATAGCCGGCAGCCGTAACACGGCTGAAGCTTTCTTT.

J is TRBJ2-6 and V is TRBV11-1, with 10 bases identical to TRBD2. Per germline, CDR1 SGHAT and CDR2 FQDESV (reference sequence). The CDR3 totals 16 residues. With 2 bases clipped from V and 2 bases from J, the junction kept 0 bases outside the gene matches. CDR3 region: CASSLTSGTGANVLTF. The CDR3 DNA reads TGTGCCAGCAGCTTAACTAGCGGGACTGGGGCCAACGTCCTGACTTTC. Combining the CDR3 with reference TRBV11-1 and TRBJ2-6 gives the whole variable domain EAEVAQSPRYKITEKSQAVAFWCDPISGHATLYWYRQILGQGPELLVQFQDESVVDDSQLPKDRFSAERLKGVDSTLKIQPAELGDSAMYLCASSLTSGTGANVLTFGAGSRLTVL.

About this clonotype itself: A far larger clone differs by one base, so this is likely a read error. CDR3 DNA sequence: TGTGCCAGCAGGATGACGACAGATACGCAGTATTTT. Translating it yields CASRMTTDTQYF. The rearrangement joins TRBV7-9 to TRBJ2-3; D is unclear. Trimming left V 6 bases short and J 3 bases short, with 7 bases between. The length of the CDR3 is 12 residues. From germline, CDR1 is SEHNR and CDR2 FQNEAQ (reference sequence). Based on the CDR3 plus reference TRBV7-9 and TRBJ2-3, the full variable domain is DTGVSQNPRHKITKRGQNVTFRCDPISEHNRLYWYRQTLGQGPEFLTYFQNEAQLEKSRLLSDRFSAERPKGSFSTLEIQRTEQGDSAMYLCASRMTTDTQYFGPGTRLTVL.

This clonotype came up a few times. V usage is TRBV6-1 and J usage is TRBJ2-5; 7 nucleotides line up with TRBD1. Unmatched junction bases numbered 14, after V lost 5 bases and J lost 5 bases. The CDR3 sequence is 16 residues long. CDR1 MNHNS and CDR2 SASEGT come from the germline V gene. The CDR3 loop is CASSPNSGTVFETQYF. In DNA, the CDR3 is TGTGCCAGCAGTCCCAATTCCGGGACAGTATTTGAGACCCAGTACTTC.

In this sample, this clonotype turned up a few times. The chain recombines TRBV18 with TRBJ1-4; TRBD1 agrees at 8 bases. V lost 1 base, J lost 8 bases, and 3 bases stayed unmatched. The CDR3 has 14 residues. The germline CDR1 and CDR2 sequences are KGHSH and LQKENI. Here the CDR3 DNA reads TGTGCCAGCTCACCACGGCCAGGGGGCGAAAAACTGTTTTTT. This translates into CASSPRPGGEKLFF.

This clonotype was picked up many times. The V call is TRBV2, the J call TRBJ2-3; the D gene is possibly TRBD2 (5 bases). The CDR3 sequence is 15 residues long. Germline V gene sequence: CDR1 SNHLY, CDR2 FYNNEI. Trimming removed 4 bases at V and 1 base at J, with 12 bases between. DNA of the CDR3: TGTGCCAGCAGTGGGAGGTTTGAGGGCACAGATACGCAGTATTTT. Protein: CASSGRFEGTDTQYF.

Many counts were recorded for this clonotype. The chain has TRBV5-1 and TRBJ2-7, with D perhaps matching TRBD1 or TRBD2 (5 bases each). V shed 3 bases and J shed 3 bases, with 19 bases lying between them. The CDR3 is made up of 16 amino acids. Germline CDR1 reads SGHRS; CDR2 reads YFSETQ. This CDR3 reads CASSYWGTPGLYEQYF. For the CDR3, the DNA is TGCGCCAGCAGCTACTGGGGGACGCCAGGCCTCTACGAGCAGTACTTC.

This sequence joins TRBV18 and TRBJ2-3; 7 bases fit TRBD1. V shed 4 bases, J shed 4 bases, and the junction held 5 bases outside the gene matches. Germline V gene data show CDR1 as KGHSH and CDR2 as LQKENI. The length of the CDR3 is 14 residues. The DNA for the CDR3 is TGTGCCAGCTCACGTGGACAGGTGCCAGATACGCAGTATTTT. Amino acid sequence: CASSRGQVPDTQYF.

CDR3 region: CSVRVFGELFF. DNA of the CDR3: TGCAGTGTGCGGGTTTTCGGGGAGCTGTTTTTT. The genes are TRBV20-1 and TRBJ2-2; D perhaps matches TRBD2 (5 bases). The germline V and J ends were trimmed by 7 bases and 7 bases, with 10 bases remaining between them. The CDR3 sequence is 11 residues long. In germline, CDR1 is DFQATT, CDR2 SNEGSKA (reference sequence).

The rearrangement joins TRBV4-1 to TRBJ1-6; D call uncertain. CDR3 length: 16 amino acids. Trimming took off 0 bases at V and 9 bases at J, with 15 bases between the two ends. The germline gives CDR1 MGHRA, CDR2 YSYEKL. CDR3 sequence: CASSQDVGPTSSPLHF. CDR3 nucleotide sequence: TGCGCCAGCAGCCAAGATGTCGGGCCCACGAGTTCACCCCTCCACTTT.

This clonotype was picked up a small number of times. V usage is TRBV4-1 and J usage is TRBJ2-1, with D unclear. There are 12 residues in the CDR3. V gave up 3 bases and J gave up 7 bases, with 7 bases separating them. Germline V gene sequence: CDR1 MGHRA, CDR2 YSYEKL. CDR3 in DNA: TGCGCCAGCAGCCAGATAGATAATGAGCAGTTCTTC. It translates to CASSQIDNEQFF.

The rearrangement uses TRBV30 and TRBJ2-7; 8 bases align to TRBD2. CDR3 size: 19 residues. Germline CDR1 and CDR2: GTSNPN and SVGIG (reference sequence). V lost 0 bases to trimming and J lost 6 bases; unmatched junction nucleotides: 22. Here the CDR3 DNA reads TGTGCCTGGAGTGTCCGTATGGGGATAGCGGGGAAGGGAACCGTCGAGCAGTACTTC. Protein: CAWSVRMGIAGKGTVEQYF.

The sample holds one count of this clonotype. V usage is TRBV20-1 and J usage is TRBJ1-2; perhaps TRBD1 as D (5 bases). CDR1 is DFQATT and CDR2 is SNEGSKA in the germline V gene (reference sequence). This CDR3 spans 15 amino acids. With 1 base removed from V and 2 bases from J, the gap between germline ends came to 14 bases. The CDR3 loop is CSARVAGSPNYGYTF. DNA of the CDR3: TGCAGTGCTAGAGTAGCAGGGAGCCCCAACTATGGCTACACCTTC.

In its sample, this clonotype was seen a few times. The rearrangement links TRBV3-1 to TRBJ2-7; 10 bases line up with TRBD2. In germline, CDR1 is LGHDT, CDR2 YNNKEL (reference sequence). The CDR3 loop spans 16 amino acids. V shed 0 bases, J shed 6 bases, and the junction held 8 bases outside the gene matches. Here the CDR3 reads CASSQDRGLALSEQYF. The DNA of the CDR3 is TGTGCCAGCAGCCAAGATCGGGGACTAGCGCTTAGCGAGCAGTACTTC.

The V gene is TRBV28, the J gene TRBJ1-6; maybe TRBD1 (6 bases). V was trimmed by 6 bases and J by 7 bases, leaving 16 bases between them. Looked up from germline, CDR1 is MDHEN and CDR2 is SYDVKM. The CDR3 runs 15 residues. The CDR3 sequence: CASRLGGAHNSPLHF. The CDR3 DNA is TGTGCCAGCAGGTTGGGGGGGGCGCACAATTCACCCCTCCACTTT.

For this clonotype: The conserved phenylalanine or tryptophan is not found at the CDR3 terminus, so this likely reflects a read error. V is TRBV6-1 and J is TRBJ1-5; TRBD1 agrees at 7 bases. This CDR3 region has 14 residues. Germline V gene lookup returns CDR1 MNHNS and CDR2 SASEGT. With V trimmed by 6 bases and J by 2 bases, 4 bases remained unmatched. CDR3 nucleotide sequence: TGTGCCAGCAGGGAGGGGGCTGGCAATCAGCCCCAGCATCTT. This gives the protein CASREGAGNQPQHL.

This clonotype was picked up many times. V and J are TRBV29-1 and TRBJ1-1; D gene ambiguous. Germline CDR1 reads SQVTM; CDR2 reads ANQGSEA. Trimming pared 5 bases from V and 3 bases from J, leaving 4 bases between. This CDR3 is built from 10 residues. CDR3 loop: CSVQYTEAFF. In DNA, the CDR3 is TGCAGCGTTCAATACACTGAAGCTTTCTTT.

This clonotype was counted ten times or more. J is TRBJ2-7 and V is TRBV30; unclear D gene. Looked up from germline, CDR1 is GTSNPN and CDR2 is SVGIG (reference sequence). The ends were cut back, 2 bases at V and 3 bases at J, with 11 bases in the middle. The CDR3 extends over 13 amino acids. CDR3 sequence (DNA): TGTGCCTGGAGTTGGAGCCAATACTACGAGCAGTACTTC. As protein: CAWSWSQYYEQYF.

This clonotype was detected ten times or more. This chain uses TRBV7-2 with TRBJ2-6; D might be TRBD1 (6 bases). The CDR3 is 16 residues long. Germline values: CDR1 SGHTA, CDR2 FQGNSA. The ends were cut back, 5 bases at V and 1 base at J, with 12 bases in the middle. CDR3 bases: TGTGCCAGCAGCCTGTACAGGGCTTCTGGGGCCAACGTCCTGACTTTC. Translated: CASSLYRASGANVLTF.

There are many counts of this clonotype. J is TRBJ2-3 and V is TRBV24-1; either TRBD1 or TRBD2 may fit D (6 bases each). Germline CDR1 KGHDR, CDR2 SFDVKD. The length of the CDR3 is 15 residues. Trimming stripped 9 bases from V and 3 bases from J, with 18 bases between. CDR3 sequence (DNA): TGTGCCACCCGGAAGGGGGGCGGTGGGACAGATACGCAGTATTTT. It codes for CATRKGGGGTDTQYF.

This clonotype was counted ten times or more. This chain uses TRBV6-1 with TRBJ1-5, with D possibly matching TRBD1 (5 bases). Germline V lookup: CDR1 MNHNS, CDR2 SASEGT. Trimming left V 5 bases short and J 6 bases short, with 11 bases between. There are 13 residues in the CDR3. CDR3 DNA sequence: TGTGCCAGCAGTCCCAGGGATACTCAGCCCCAGCATTTT. This gives the protein CASSPRDTQPQHF.

In its sample, this clonotype was seen a few times. The chain combines TRBV9 with TRBJ2-1; D unclear. Per germline, CDR1 SGDLS and CDR2 YYNGEE. V was clipped by 0 bases and J by 8 bases, with 15 bases between them. The CDR3 is 15 residues long. CDR3 amino acids: CASSVESRRTDEQFF. The CDR3 DNA is TGTGCCAGCAGCGTAGAAAGCAGAAGGACGGATGAGCAGTTCTTC.

About this clonotype: Because it lacks the conserved phenylalanine or tryptophan at the end, this CDR3 is likely a read error. The gene calls are TRBV7-2 and TRBJ2-2, with D uncertain. Germline V gene sequence: CDR1 SGHTA, CDR2 FQGNSA. The CDR3 length is 14 residues. Trimming shortened V by 2 bases and J by 3 bases, and 7 bases separated the two germline ends. The CDR3 region is CASSLFGYTGELFS. CDR3 nucleotides: TGTGCCAGCAGCTTATTCGGTTACACCGGGGAGCTGTTTTCT.

The J gene is TRBJ2-7, the V gene TRBV6-5, with 10 positions matching TRBD1. V lost 0 bases to trimming and J lost 2 bases; unmatched junction nucleotides: 7. The CDR3 has 17 residues. Germline assignment: CDR1 MNHEY and CDR2 SVGAGI. In DNA form, the CDR3 reads TGTGCCAGCAGTTACTCCTATTCGGGACAGGGGACCTACGAGCAGTACTTC. Its translation is CASSYSYSGQGTYEQYF.

This clonotype showed up many times. The J gene is TRBJ1-1, the V gene TRBV20-1, with a tentative D call TRBD1 (5 bases). Deletions cut 0 bases from V and 5 bases from J, with 16 bases between. The germline V gene encodes CDR1 DFQATT and CDR2 SNEGSKA (reference sequence). The CDR3 extends over 15 amino acids. As DNA, the CDR3 is TGCAGTGCTAGAGATGGTCGGGGGGGTGTGACTGAAGCTTTCTTT. The encoded protein is CSARDGRGGVTEAFF.

This clonotype showed up many times. The V gene is TRBV27, the J gene TRBJ1-1, with 10 positions matching TRBD1. Germline trimming cut 6 bases from V and 7 bases from J; bases unmatched to any gene: 8. CDR1 and CDR2 from the germline V gene are MNHEY and SMNVEV (reference sequence). The CDR3 consists of 14 residues. The CDR3: CASRGQGRNGEAFF. The CDR3, as DNA: TGTGCCAGCAGGGGACAGGGGAGAAATGGTGAAGCTTTCTTT.

This clonotype was detected a few times. The rearrangement uses TRBV30 and TRBJ1-2; unclear D gene. This CDR3 comprises 12 residues. Germline V gene lookup returns CDR1 GTSNPN and CDR2 SVGIG (reference sequence). V shed 2 bases and J shed 8 bases, with 12 bases lying between them. CDR3 region: CAWSNPGLGYTF. CDR3 coding DNA: TGTGCCTGGAGTAATCCAGGTTTGGGCTACACCTTC.